The source of this TCR beta chain is a study of shared clonotypes between healthy human individuals. CD45RO-negative CD8 cells positively selected for CCR7 made up the naive population, which excluded terminally differentiated effector memory CD45RA+ cells. With regard to this clone: Its target is unknown.

Only in-frame clones appear in the TCRdb table, and some are missing; sequencing was by immunoSEQ multiplex PCR. The sample contains about 2.1 million clones, around 95% of which appear only once. This CDR3 has 14 residues. Germline CDR1 reads MGHDK; CDR2 reads SYGVNS. V dropped 10 bases and J dropped 4 bases, with 17 bases sitting between them. Findings and caveats of the study: All-four-donor shared clonotypes had higher generation probabilities than non-shared clonotypes did.

The sequenced material came from naive CD8+ T cells from PBMCs. This TCR was sampled from a man between 18 and 35 years old in good health. Some clones in this sample may be carry-over from other donors' samples. The chain recombines TRBV25-1 with TRBJ2-1; the D gene is possibly TRBD1 (6 bases). Here the CDR3 reads CATTGPTQYNEQFF. The CDR3 DNA follows: TGTGCCACGACAGGCCCGACCCAATACAATGAGCAGTTCTTC.